Listed here are 21 T cell receptor beta chains from one sample, sequenced in a study of cytotoxic CD8 clonotypes in ibrutinib-treated CLL. This table comes from immunoSEQ multiplex PCR, and its TCRdb copy is limited to in-frame clones, with some not included. The top ten clones hold roughly 1.9% of a sample with about 130,000 clones, 70% to 90% of them seen once. Here the sequenced sample was PBMCs, taken after 24 months of ibrutinib treatment. All receptors derive from a human donor with chronic lymphocytic leukemia.

For the CDR3, the DNA is TGCGCCAGCAGCTTGGATCTGACAGGCGCTAACACCTTC. Translating it yields CASSLDLTGANTF. The chain joins TRBV5-1 to TRBJ1-2, with D possibly TRBD1 on 6 matching bases. This CDR3 is 13 amino acids long. V was clipped by 0 bases and J by 12 bases, with 15 bases between them. Per the germline V gene, CDR1 is SGHRS and CDR2 is YFSETQ.

V is TRBV10-3 and J is TRBJ1-1, with D tentatively TRBD1 (6 bases). The CDR3 runs 14 residues. Germline values: CDR1 ENHRY, CDR2 SYGVKD. V was trimmed by 6 bases and J by 4 bases, leaving 15 bases between them. CDR3 loop: CAISHRDVSTEAFF. CDR3 nucleotide sequence: TGTGCCATCAGCCACAGGGACGTTAGCACTGAAGCTTTCTTT.

The V and J genes are TRBV7-2 and TRBJ1-5, with D possibly matching TRBD1 (6 bases). This CDR3 has 13 residues. Trimming left V 5 bases short and J 5 bases short, with 10 bases between. The germline V gene encodes CDR1 SGHTA and CDR2 FQGNSA. The CDR3 DNA follows: TGTGCCAGCAGCCCGGACAGACATCAGCCCCAGCATTTT. It translates to CASSPDRHQPQHF.

The chain uses TRBV18 and TRBJ2-7; no clear D gene. Trimming removed 3 bases from V and 2 bases from J, with 14 bases in between. This CDR3 has 15 amino acids. Germline V CDR1 and CDR2: KGHSH, LQKENI. The CDR3 sequence: CASSPSRQAPYEQYF. CDR3 nucleotide sequence: TGTGCCAGCTCACCGAGCCGGCAGGCACCCTACGAGCAGTACTTC.

The V call is TRBV5-1, the J call TRBJ1-4, with D unclear. Per germline, CDR1 SGHRS and CDR2 YFSETQ. The CDR3 contains 15 residues. Deletions cut 0 bases from V and 3 bases from J, with 9 bases between. CDR3 in DNA: TGCGCCAGCAGCTTGGAGTACCCCCCTAATGAAAAACTGTTTTTT. Translated: CASSLEYPPNEKLFF.

V gene TRBV5-4 combines with J gene TRBJ1-3, with D unresolved. Germline assignment: CDR1 SGHNT and CDR2 YYREEE (reference sequence). The length of the CDR3 is 16 residues. The V gene lost 0 bases and the J gene lost 0 bases, with 10 bases spanning the gap. The CDR3: CASSLDQPSSGNTIYF. The CDR3, as DNA: TGTGCCAGCAGCTTGGACCAGCCCAGCTCTGGAAACACCATATATTTT.

The rearrangement uses TRBV6-4 and TRBJ2-1, with D possibly TRBD2 on 5 matching bases. The CDR3 covers 15 residues. V was shortened by 4 bases and J by 3 bases, with 13 bases between the two germline ends. The germline V gene has CDR1 MRHNA and CDR2 SNTAGT. The CDR3 bases are TGTGCCAGCAGTGCAAGGGCGGGTAACTACAATGAGCAGTTCTTC. It translates to CASSARAGNYNEQFF.

This clone was recorded only once. The chain employs TRBV28 and TRBJ2-4; no clear D gene. The CDR3 is 15 amino acids. V lost 8 bases, J lost 0 bases, and 14 bases lay in between. Germline values: CDR1 MDHEN, CDR2 SYDVKM. CDR3: CASGTDILAKNIQYF. The CDR3 DNA is TGTGCCAGCGGAACAGATATTCTAGCCAAAAACATTCAGTACTTC.

This chain connects TRBV18 to TRBJ1-4; unclear D gene. Germline V gene sequence: CDR1 KGHSH, CDR2 LQKENI. Trimming cost V 2 bases and J 8 bases, with 9 bases left between them. CDR3 length equals 13 residues. For the CDR3, the DNA is TGTGCCAGCTCACCAGGGATAGTGGAAAAACTGTTTTTT. The encoded protein is CASSPGIVEKLFF.

The chain combines TRBV7-9 with TRBJ2-5; TRBD1 matches 9 bases. Germline CDR1 is SEHNR and CDR2 is FQNEAQ (reference sequence). The CDR3 has 13 amino acids. Trimming at V came to 7 bases and at J to 5 bases, leaving 5 bases not matched to a gene. CDR3 protein: CASTSTGGETQYF. CDR3 coding DNA: TGTGCCAGCACCTCGACAGGGGGGGAGACCCAGTACTTC.

There are a few counts of this clone. The V call is TRBV10-1, the J call TRBJ1-5; D not resolved. The germline gives CDR1 WNHNN, CDR2 SYGVQD (reference sequence). The V end was cut by 0 bases, the J end by 6 bases, with 9 bases between. CDR3 size: 14 residues. The CDR3, as DNA: TGCGCCAGCAGTGAGTCGACTGATCTTCAGCCCCAGCATTTT. Protein: CASSESTDLQPQHF.

The V call is TRBV11-2, the J call TRBJ2-1, with TRBD2 matching 13 bases. This CDR3 has 15 amino acids. Germline lookup yields CDR1 SGHAT and CDR2 FQNNGV. V lost 4 bases to trimming and J lost 6 bases; unmatched junction nucleotides: 3. CDR3 nucleotide sequence: TGTGCCAGCAGCTCACGACTAGCGGGGGGCAATGAGCAGTTCTTC. Translating gives CASSSRLAGGNEQFF.

This chain links TRBV4-3 with TRBJ2-2, with a possible D match to TRBD2 (5 bases). V dropped 0 bases and J dropped 4 bases, with 18 bases sitting between them. CDR3 length: 18 residues. Germline values: CDR1 LGHNA, CDR2 YSLEER. For the CDR3, the DNA is TGCGCCAGCAGCCAAGATCTAAAAGGACTCTACGGCACCGGGGAGCTGTTTTTT. This translates into CASSQDLKGLYGTGELFF.

The chain has TRBV10-3 and TRBJ1-2; maybe TRBD1 (5 bases). CDR1 is ENHRY, CDR2 SYGVKD, per germline. CDR3 length: 13 amino acids. With 10 bases removed from V and 4 bases from J, the gap between germline ends came to 16 bases. CDR3 in DNA: TGTGCCAGCGCAGGGACGTCGGGCTATGGCTACACCTTC. Translated: CASAGTSGYGYTF.

The chain carries TRBV18 and TRBJ1-3, with D possibly being TRBD1 (5 bases). V lost 4 bases, J lost 0 bases, and 16 bases lay in between. CDR1 is KGHSH, CDR2 LQKENI, per germline. This CDR3 is built from 17 residues. The CDR3 bases are TGTGCCAGCTCACTAACTGAGGGCGGGACCTCTGGAAACACCATATATTTT. Translation: CASSLTEGGTSGNTIYF.

The chain links TRBV1 to TRBJ1-3. TRBV1 represents a pseudogene. CDR3 length: 16 amino acids. This CDR3 is CTSTREGRLSGNTIYF. The DNA for the CDR3 is TGCACCAGCACCCGTGAGGGCCGGCTCTCTGGAAACACCATATATTTT.

This chain uses TRBV19 with TRBJ1-4; D not certain. This CDR3 has 14 amino acids. V gave up 2 bases and J gave up 5 bases, with 9 bases separating them. Germline V gene sequence: CDR1 LNHDA, CDR2 SQIVND (reference sequence). The CDR3 sequence: CASSIRTENEKLFF. As DNA, the CDR3 is TGTGCCAGTAGTATACGGACGGAAAATGAAAAACTGTTTTTT.

The chain has TRBV25-1 and TRBJ1-2, with 9 bases fitting TRBD1. The CDR3 covers 16 residues. V dropped 6 bases and J dropped 2; count of bases not matched to a gene: 10. From germline, CDR1 is MGHDK and CDR2 SYGVNS. CDR3 amino acids: CASSRGGQGINYGYTF. CDR3 DNA sequence: TGTGCCAGCAGCCGAGGGGGACAGGGTATCAACTATGGCTACACCTTC.

The chain uses TRBV6-5 and TRBJ1-2, with 7 bases matching TRBD1. Trimming removed 6 bases from V and 2 bases from J; junction bases left unmatched: 9. The CDR3 is 15 residues long. The germline gives CDR1 MNHEY, CDR2 SVGAGI. CDR3 sequence (DNA): TGTGCCAGCAGCCCTACAGGGGCGGGAAACTATGGCTACACCTTC. It specifies CASSPTGAGNYGYTF.

The gene calls are TRBV13 and TRBJ2-3; 11 bases fit TRBD2. This CDR3 is 17 amino acids long. With V trimmed by 3 bases and J by 5 bases, 10 bases remained unmatched. Germline values: CDR1 PRHDT, CDR2 FYEKMQ (reference sequence). DNA of the CDR3: TGTGCCAGCAGCTTTAGTCTCCTAGCGGGAGGAGGAGATACGCAGTATTTT. Its translation is CASSFSLLAGGGDTQYF.

The chain employs TRBV27 and TRBJ1-5; 7 nucleotides match TRBD1. The CDR3 covers 16 residues. The V gene end was trimmed by 5 bases and the J gene end by 3 bases; junction bases not matched to a gene: 10. In germline, CDR1 is MNHEY, CDR2 SMNVEV (reference sequence). CDR3 DNA: TGTGCCAGCAGTATATACGGGGACAGCTTCAATCAGCCCCAGCATTTT. Translating gives CASSIYGDSFNQPQHF.